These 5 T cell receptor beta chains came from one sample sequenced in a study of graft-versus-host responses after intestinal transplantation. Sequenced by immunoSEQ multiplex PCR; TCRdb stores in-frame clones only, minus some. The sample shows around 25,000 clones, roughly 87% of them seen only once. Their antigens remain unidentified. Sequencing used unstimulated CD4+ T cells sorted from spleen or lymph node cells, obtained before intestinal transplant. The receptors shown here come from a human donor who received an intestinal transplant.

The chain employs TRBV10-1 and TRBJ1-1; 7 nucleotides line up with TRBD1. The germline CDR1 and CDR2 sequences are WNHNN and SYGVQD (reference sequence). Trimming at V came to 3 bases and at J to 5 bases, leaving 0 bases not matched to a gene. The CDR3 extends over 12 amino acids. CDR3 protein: CASSDRGTEAFF. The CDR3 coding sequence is TGCGCCAGCAGTGACAGGGGGACTGAAGCTTTCTTT.

The CDR3 bases are TGTGCCAGCAGAGTGGGGTGGATAGACACTGAAGCTTTCTTT. As protein: CASRVGWIDTEAFF. The gene calls are TRBV6-5 and TRBJ1-1; D is unresolved. The ends were cut back, 6 bases at V and 3 bases at J, with 14 bases in the middle. The CDR3 is 14 residues long. Germline values: CDR1 MNHEY, CDR2 SVGAGI.

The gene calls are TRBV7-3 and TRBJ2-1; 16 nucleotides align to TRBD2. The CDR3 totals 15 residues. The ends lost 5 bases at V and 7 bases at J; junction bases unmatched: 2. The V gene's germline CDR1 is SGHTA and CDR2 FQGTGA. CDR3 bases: TGTGCCAGCAGCGAGGGACTAGCGGGAGGGAATGAGCAGTTCTTC. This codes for CASSEGLAGGNEQFF.

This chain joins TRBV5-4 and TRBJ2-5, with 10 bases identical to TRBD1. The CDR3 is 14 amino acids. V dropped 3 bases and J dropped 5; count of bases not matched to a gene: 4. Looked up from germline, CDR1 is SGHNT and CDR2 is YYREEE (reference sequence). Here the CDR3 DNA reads TGTGCCAGCAGCTACCGGACAGGGGGGGAGACCCAGTACTTC. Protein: CASSYRTGGETQYF.

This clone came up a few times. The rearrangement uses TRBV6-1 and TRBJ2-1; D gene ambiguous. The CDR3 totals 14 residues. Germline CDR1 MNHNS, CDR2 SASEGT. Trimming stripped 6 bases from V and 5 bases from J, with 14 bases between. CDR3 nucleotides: TGTGCCAGCAGGTTGGGCCTACTAAACAATGAGCAGTTCTTC. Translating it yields CASRLGLLNNEQFF.